These 16 T cell receptor beta chains came from one sample sequenced in a study of blood T cell repertoires in COVID-19 (dated by TCRdb to 2019 to 2021). Receptors were amplified or captured by the immunoSEQ multiplex PCR assay. This is the immuneACCESS table as TCRdb keeps it, with only in-frame sequences that have V and J called. A part of the clones is gone; compared with another copy, unresolved V genes explain less than half, and the rest is unexplained. The sample includes over 250,000 clones, with 85% to 90% observed a single time. The top ten hold about 2% of the sample. Sequences were obtained from PBMCs or T cells enriched from blood (not recorded which). Receptors were obtained from an older woman who had recovered from COVID-19.

Worth noting for this clone: The sample has other DNA sequences that encode this CDR3 too. CDR3 protein: CASSPGTGGDYGYTF. CDR3 coding DNA: TGTGCCAGCTCACCGGGGACAGGGGGGGACTATGGCTACACCTTC. The V gene is TRBV18, the J gene TRBJ1-2; 11 bases are a match to TRBD1. Germline CDR1 reads KGHSH; CDR2 reads LQKENI. The CDR3 is 15 amino acids. The ends lost 3 bases at V and 3 bases at J; junction bases unmatched: 3.

The chain is built from TRBV18 and TRBJ1-2, with D possibly TRBD1 on 6 matching bases. Germline CDR1 is KGHSH and CDR2 is LQKENI. With 3 bases removed from V and 3 bases from J, the gap between germline ends came to 14 bases. The CDR3 runs 15 residues. This chain's CDR3 is CASSPTGGRDYGYTF. In nucleotides, the CDR3 is TGTGCCAGCTCACCTACTGGGGGCAGGGACTATGGCTACACCTTC.

The chain has TRBV24-1 and TRBJ1-2; D is unresolved. V dropped 9 bases and J dropped 0 bases, with 7 bases sitting between them. The germline CDR1 and CDR2 sequences are KGHDR and SFDVKD. The CDR3 runs to 12 residues. The CDR3 DNA follows: TGTGCCACCGCGCAGGCTAACTATGGCTACACCTTC. This codes for CATAQANYGYTF.

The rearrangement links TRBV30 to TRBJ2-7, with D possibly TRBD1 on 5 matching bases. The CDR3 extends over 15 amino acids. Between the trimmed V and J ends, which lost 2 bases and 4 bases, there was a span of 18 bases. CDR1 and CDR2 from the germline V gene are GTSNPN and SVGIG (reference sequence). CDR3 in DNA: TGTGCCTGGAGTTGGGGCCGGACAAGCCCGTACGAGCAGTACTTC. Residues: CAWSWGRTSPYEQYF.

The V and J genes are TRBV9 and TRBJ2-2, with 7 bases identical to TRBD2. The V and J ends lost 0 bases and 7 bases, in that order; junction bases with no gene match: 6. The germline V gene has CDR1 SGDLS and CDR2 YYNGEE. The CDR3 contains 15 residues. CDR3: CASSVGAGVNGELFF. CDR3 sequence (DNA): TGTGCCAGCAGCGTAGGTGCGGGAGTGAACGGGGAGCTGTTTTTT.

The chain links TRBV10-2 to TRBJ1-5, with D maybe TRBD1 (6 bases). CDR1 WSHSY and CDR2 SAAADI come from the germline V gene. V was cut by 6 bases and J by 4 bases, with 13 bases left in between. The CDR3 runs to 14 residues. Here the CDR3 DNA reads TGCGCCAGCAGGGAGACAACAGGGAATCAGCCCCAGCATTTT. Translating gives CASRETTGNQPQHF.

This clone showed up just once. Distinct nucleotide sequences in the sample also encode this CDR3. The V call is TRBV13, the J call TRBJ1-1; D is uncertain. In germline, CDR1 is PRHDT, CDR2 FYEKMQ (reference sequence). Between the trimmed V and J ends, which lost 5 bases and 1 base, there was a span of 11 bases. This CDR3 is built from 14 residues. This CDR3 is CASSPHGGNTEAFF. The CDR3 nucleotides are TGTGCCAGCAGCCCCCATGGAGGGAACACTGAAGCTTTCTTT.

This chain joins TRBV28 and TRBJ1-2; D call uncertain. The CDR3 totals 13 residues. Germline V lookup: CDR1 MDHEN, CDR2 SYDVKM. V was cut by 6 bases and J by 3 bases, with 11 bases left in between. CDR3 bases: TGTGCCAGCAGCCCGGTACGGGACTATGGCTACACCTTC. Amino acids: CASSPVRDYGYTF.

V and J are TRBV2 and TRBJ2-1; possible D gene TRBD2, 6 bases. The germline V gene has CDR1 SNHLY and CDR2 FYNNEI. This CDR3 comprises 13 residues. V was shortened by 8 bases and J by 4 bases, with 12 bases between the two germline ends. CDR3 region: CASRDLNYNEQFF. In nucleotides, the CDR3 is TGTGCCAGCCGGGACTTAAATTACAATGAGCAGTTCTTC.

The chain is built from TRBV28 and TRBJ1-6; 10 nucleotides match TRBD1. This CDR3 spans 14 amino acids. In germline, CDR1 is MDHEN, CDR2 SYDVKM. Trimming cost V 5 bases and J 9 bases; bases outside gene matches: 4. CDR3 DNA sequence: TGTGCCAGCAGTCCCCGACAGGGGGCTTCACCCCTCCACTTT. The encoded protein is CASSPRQGASPLHF.

J is TRBJ2-7 and V is TRBV30; tentatively, D is TRBD1 (6 bases). V lost 0 bases, J lost 12 bases, and 12 bases lay in between. The germline CDR1 and CDR2 sequences are GTSNPN and SVGIG (reference sequence). The CDR3 spans 11 residues. DNA of the CDR3: TGTGCCTGGAGTGTACAGGACAGTATGTACTTC. This translates into CAWSVQDSMYF.

The chain is built from TRBV3-1 (or the pseudogene TRBV3-2) and TRBJ2-7; no firm D call. The germline V gene encodes CDR1 LGHDT and CDR2 YNNKEL (reference sequence). The ends were cut back, 2 bases at V and 3 bases at J, with 5 bases in the middle. The CDR3 is 12 amino acids. The CDR3 DNA is TGTGCCAGCAGCCAAACTCGCTACGAGCAGTACTTC. Protein: CASSQTRYEQYF.

This chain joins TRBV5-1 and TRBJ1-2; 12 bases match TRBD1. V was pared by 4 bases and J by 5 bases, with 9 bases of the junction left unmatched. Germline assignment: CDR1 SGHRS and CDR2 YFSETQ. The CDR3 is made up of 16 amino acids. The CDR3 sequence: CASSPGQGARGYGYTF. CDR3 coding DNA: TGCGCCAGCAGCCCGGGACAGGGGGCGCGAGGGTATGGCTACACCTTC. Looking up the rest from reference TRBV5-1 and TRBJ1-2 gives the full variable domain: KAGVTQTPRYLIKTRGQQVTLSCSPISGHRSVSWYQQTPGQGLQFLFEYFSETQRNKGNFPGRFSGRQFSNSRSEMNVSTLELGDSALYLCASSPGQGARGYGYTFGSGTRLTVV.

Comment on this clone: The identical CDR3 is also encoded by other nucleotide sequences in the sample. CDR3 amino acids: CASSLDRDGYTF. The CDR3 DNA follows: TGCGCCAGCAGCTTAGACAGGGACGGCTACACCTTC. The V and J genes are TRBV5-1 and TRBJ1-2, with TRBD1 matching over 7 bases. The CDR3 contains 12 residues. With V trimmed by 2 bases and J by 8 bases, 3 bases remained unmatched. Germline V gene data show CDR1 as SGHRS and CDR2 as YFSETQ. The full variable domain, with the rest looked up from reference TRBV5-1 and TRBJ1-2, is KAGVTQTPRYLIKTRGQQVTLSCSPISGHRSVSWYQQTPGQGLQFLFEYFSETQRNKGNFPGRFSGRQFSNSRSEMNVSTLELGDSALYLCASSLDRDGYTFGSGTRLTVV.

The chain uses TRBV5-1 and TRBJ2-6; the match to TRBD1 covers 8 bases. Trimming took 7 bases from V and 3 from J; bases not matched to a gene: 3. The CDR3 is made up of 14 amino acids. Germline CDR1 and CDR2: SGHRS and YFSETQ. The CDR3 coding sequence is TGCGCCAGCGCGACAGGGGATGGGGCCAACGTCCTGACTTTC. The encoded protein is CASATGDGANVLTF.

The CDR3 nucleotides are TGTGCCAGCTCACCGGTGCAGGGCTACACCTTC. It codes for CASSPVQGYTF. The chain uses TRBV18 and TRBJ1-2, with no clear D. The CDR3 runs to 11 residues. V shed 3 bases and J shed 8 bases, with 7 bases lying between them. Germline assignment: CDR1 KGHSH and CDR2 LQKENI.